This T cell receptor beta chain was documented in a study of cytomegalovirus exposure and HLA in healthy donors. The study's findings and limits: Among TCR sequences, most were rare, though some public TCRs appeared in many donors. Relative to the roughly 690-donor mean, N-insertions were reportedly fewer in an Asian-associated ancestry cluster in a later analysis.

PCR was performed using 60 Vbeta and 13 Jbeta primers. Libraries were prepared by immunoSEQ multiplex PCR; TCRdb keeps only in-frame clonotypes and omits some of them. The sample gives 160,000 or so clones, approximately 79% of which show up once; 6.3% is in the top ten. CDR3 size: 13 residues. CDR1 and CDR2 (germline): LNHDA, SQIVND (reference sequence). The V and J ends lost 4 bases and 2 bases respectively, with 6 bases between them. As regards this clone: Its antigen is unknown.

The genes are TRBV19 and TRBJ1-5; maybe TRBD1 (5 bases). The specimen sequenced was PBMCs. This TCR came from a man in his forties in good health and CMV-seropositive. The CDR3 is CASSTQGNQPQHF. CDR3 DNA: TGTGCCAGTAGTACACAGGGCAATCAGCCCCAGCATTTT.